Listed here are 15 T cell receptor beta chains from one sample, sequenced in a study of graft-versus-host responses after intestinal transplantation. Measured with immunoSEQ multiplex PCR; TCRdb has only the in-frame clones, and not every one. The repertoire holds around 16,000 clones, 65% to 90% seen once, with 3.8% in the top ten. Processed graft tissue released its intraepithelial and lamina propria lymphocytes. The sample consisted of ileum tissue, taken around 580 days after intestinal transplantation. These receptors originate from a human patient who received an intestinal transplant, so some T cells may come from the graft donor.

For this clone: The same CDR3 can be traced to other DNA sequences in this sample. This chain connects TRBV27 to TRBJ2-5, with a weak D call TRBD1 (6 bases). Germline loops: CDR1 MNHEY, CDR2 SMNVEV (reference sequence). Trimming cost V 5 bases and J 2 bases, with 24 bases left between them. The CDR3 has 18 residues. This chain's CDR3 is CASSLRGPVRGGQETQYF. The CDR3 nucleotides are TGTGCCAGCAGTCTACGGGGCCCCGTCAGGGGTGGGCAAGAGACCCAGTACTTC.

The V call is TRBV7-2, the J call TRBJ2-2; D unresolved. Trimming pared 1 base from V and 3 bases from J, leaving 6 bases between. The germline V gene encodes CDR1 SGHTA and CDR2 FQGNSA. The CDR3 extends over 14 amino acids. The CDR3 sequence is CASSLGPYTGELFF. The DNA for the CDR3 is TGTGCCAGCAGCTTAGGGCCATACACCGGGGAGCTGTTTTTT.

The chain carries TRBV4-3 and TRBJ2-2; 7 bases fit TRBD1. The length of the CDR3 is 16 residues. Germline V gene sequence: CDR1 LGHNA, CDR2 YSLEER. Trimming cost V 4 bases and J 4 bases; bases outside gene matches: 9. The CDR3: CASSPPTGPSTGELFF. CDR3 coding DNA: TGCGCCAGCAGCCCTCCGACAGGGCCAAGCACCGGGGAGCTGTTTTTT.

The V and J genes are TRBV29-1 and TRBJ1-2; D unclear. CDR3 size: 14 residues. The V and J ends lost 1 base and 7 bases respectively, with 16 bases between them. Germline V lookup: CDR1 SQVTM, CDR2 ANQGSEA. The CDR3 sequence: CSVEGRRTVSGYTF. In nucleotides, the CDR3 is TGCAGCGTTGAAGGGCGGAGGACGGTTAGTGGCTACACCTTC. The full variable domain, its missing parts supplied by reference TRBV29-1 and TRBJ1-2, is SAVISQKPSRDICQRGTSLTIQCQVDSQVTMMFWYRQQPGQSLTLIATANQGSEATYESGFVIDKFPISRPNLTFSTLTVSNMSPEDSSIYLCSVEGRRTVSGYTFGSGTRLTVV.

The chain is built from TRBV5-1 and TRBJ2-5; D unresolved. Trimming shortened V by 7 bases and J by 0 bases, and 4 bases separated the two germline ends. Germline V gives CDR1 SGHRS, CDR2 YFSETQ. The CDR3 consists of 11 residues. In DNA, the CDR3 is TGCGCCAGCCATAACCAAGAGACCCAGTACTTC. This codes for CASHNQETQYF.

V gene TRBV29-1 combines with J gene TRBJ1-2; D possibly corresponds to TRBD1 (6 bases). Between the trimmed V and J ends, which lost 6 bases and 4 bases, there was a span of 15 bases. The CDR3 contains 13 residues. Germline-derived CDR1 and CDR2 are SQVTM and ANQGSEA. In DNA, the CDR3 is TGCAGCGTAATACCCGACAGGAGCTATGGCTACACCTTC. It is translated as CSVIPDRSYGYTF. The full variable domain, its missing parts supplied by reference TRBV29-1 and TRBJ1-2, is SAVISQKPSRDICQRGTSLTIQCQVDSQVTMMFWYRQQPGQSLTLIATANQGSEATYESGFVIDKFPISRPNLTFSTLTVSNMSPEDSSIYLCSVIPDRSYGYTFGSGTRLTVV.

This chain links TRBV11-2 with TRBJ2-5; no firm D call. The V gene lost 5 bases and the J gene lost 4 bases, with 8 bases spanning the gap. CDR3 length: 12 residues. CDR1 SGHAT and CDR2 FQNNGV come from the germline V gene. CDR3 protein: CASSPQRETQYF. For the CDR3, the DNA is TGTGCCAGCAGCCCCCAAAGAGAGACCCAGTACTTC.

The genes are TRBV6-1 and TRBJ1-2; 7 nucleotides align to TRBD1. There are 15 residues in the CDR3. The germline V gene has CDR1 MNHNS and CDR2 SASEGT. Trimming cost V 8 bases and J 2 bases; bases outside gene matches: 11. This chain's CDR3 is CASAGQVQTNYGYTF. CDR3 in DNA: TGTGCCAGCGCAGGACAGGTTCAAACCAACTATGGCTACACCTTC.

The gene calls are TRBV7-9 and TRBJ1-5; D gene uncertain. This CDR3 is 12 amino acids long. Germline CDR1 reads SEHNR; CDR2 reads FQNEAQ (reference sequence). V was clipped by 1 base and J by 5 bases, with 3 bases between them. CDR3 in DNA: TGTGCCAGCAGCTTAGACGATCAGCCCCAGCATTTT. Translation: CASSLDDQPQHF.

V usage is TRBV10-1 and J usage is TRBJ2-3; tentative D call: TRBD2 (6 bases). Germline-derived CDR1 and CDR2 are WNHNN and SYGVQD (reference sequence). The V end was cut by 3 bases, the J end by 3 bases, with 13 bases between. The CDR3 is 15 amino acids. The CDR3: CASSDGRISTDTQYF. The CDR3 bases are TGCGCCAGCAGTGATGGGAGGATCTCTACAGATACGCAGTATTTT.

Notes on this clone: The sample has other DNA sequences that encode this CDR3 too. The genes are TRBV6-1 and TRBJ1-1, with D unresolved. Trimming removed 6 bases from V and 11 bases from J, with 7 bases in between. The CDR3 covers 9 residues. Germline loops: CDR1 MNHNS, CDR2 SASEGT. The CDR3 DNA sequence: TGTGCCAGCAGCCCGCGGGCTTTCTTT. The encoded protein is CASSPRAFF.

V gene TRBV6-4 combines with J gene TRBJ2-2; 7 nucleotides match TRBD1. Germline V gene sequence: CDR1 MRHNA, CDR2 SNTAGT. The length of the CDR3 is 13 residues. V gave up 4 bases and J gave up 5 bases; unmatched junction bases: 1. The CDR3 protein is CASSAQGTGELFF. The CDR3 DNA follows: TGTGCCAGCAGTGCACAGGGGACCGGGGAGCTGTTTTTT.

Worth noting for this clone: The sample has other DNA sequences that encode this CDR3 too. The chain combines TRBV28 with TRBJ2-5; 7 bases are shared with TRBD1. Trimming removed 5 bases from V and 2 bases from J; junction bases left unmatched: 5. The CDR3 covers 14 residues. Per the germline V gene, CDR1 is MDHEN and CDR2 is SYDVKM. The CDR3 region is CASSPGTDQETQYF. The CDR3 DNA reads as TGTGCCAGCAGTCCCGGGACAGATCAAGAGACCCAGTACTTC.

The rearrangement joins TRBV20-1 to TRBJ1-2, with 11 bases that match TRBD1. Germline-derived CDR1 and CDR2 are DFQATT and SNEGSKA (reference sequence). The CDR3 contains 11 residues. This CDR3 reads CSGQGAQGYTF. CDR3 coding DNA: TGCAGCGGACAGGGGGCGCAGGGCTACACCTTC.

CDR3 in amino acids: CASSLESGAYNEQFF. The CDR3 region has the DNA TGCGCCAGCAGCTTGGAGTCAGGGGCCTACAATGAGCAGTTCTTC. The chain joins TRBV5-1 to TRBJ2-1; D may be TRBD1 (6 bases). Germline lookup yields CDR1 SGHRS and CDR2 YFSETQ. This CDR3 region has 15 residues. V was clipped by 0 bases and J by 2 bases, with 9 bases between them.